This T cell receptor beta chain was profiled in a study of CD4 T cells in relation to SARS-CoV-2 and coronaviruses. For the study at large: Crossreactive spike epitopes shared across donors were mapped to their HLA restriction.

To note about this clone: The antigen is not known.

The study's findings and limits: Pre-pandemic and post-infection samples never came from the same donor. According to naive versus memory sequencing, detected responses are memory recall, not newly primed.

CD4+ T cells from unexposed donors were obtained before the COVID-19 pandemic (2011-2018). Trimming cost V 1 base and J 0 bases; bases outside gene matches: 3. The CDR3 contains 16 residues. Looked up from germline, CDR1 is SGHRS and CDR2 is YFSETQ. Sequenced by immunoSEQ multiplex PCR; TCRdb stores in-frame clones only, minus some. The data hold around 70,000 clones, with approximately 87% observed a single time. V usage is TRBV5-1 and J usage is TRBJ2-3, with TRBD2 identical over 9 bases. This TCR was sampled from a human donor in good health. Source material: memory CD4+ T cells from PBMCs. The CDR3 DNA reads TGCGCCAGCAGCTTGAATAGCGGGGGAAGCACAGATACGCAGTATTTT. Protein sequence: CASSLNSGGSTDTQYF.